The next 30 T cell receptor beta chains were all read from a single sample in a study of response to subunit inactivated influenza vaccine. MiXCR, run by TCRdb on the RT-PCR reads, gives a single entry per CDR3 protein. This sample has hundreds of thousands of distinct CDR3 sequences, with approximately 13% found just once. Sequencing used PBMCs from blood, obtained 14 to 15 days before vaccination. These receptors all stem from a man aged 50-59 years who received an inactivated influenza vaccine.

At least ten counts were recorded for this clonotype. This chain joins TRBV12-3 or TRBV12-4 and TRBJ2-1; D could derive from TRBD1 or TRBD2 (5 bases each). The CDR3 runs to 14 residues. V shed 9 bases and J shed 6 bases, with 18 bases lying between them. The CDR3 nucleotides read TGTGCCAGTAGATATGGGACCCTGACCAATGAGCAGTTCTTC. It translates to CASRYGTLTNEQFF.

The table lists this clonotype with a few counts. The chain's CDR3 is CATSPGWNEQFF. The CDR3 coding sequence is TGTGCCACCAGTCCGGGTTGGAATGAGCAGTTCTTC. This chain joins TRBV24-1 and TRBJ2-1; D unclear. The length of the CDR3 is 12 residues. Trimming pared 6 bases from V and 7 bases from J, leaving 9 bases between. Germline V gene lookup returns CDR1 KGHDR and CDR2 SFDVKD.

The rearrangement joins TRBV4-1 to TRBJ2-1, with 9 nucleotides matching TRBD2. The CDR3 length is 19 residues. Unmatched junction bases numbered 11, after V lost 0 bases and J lost 2 bases. From germline, CDR1 is MGHRA and CDR2 YSYEKL. DNA for the CDR3: TGCGCCAGCAGCCAAGATCTAGAGAGCGGGGGGTTAGCCTACAATGAGCAGTTCTTC. Translating gives CASSQDLESGGLAYNEQFF.

In its sample, this clonotype was seen a few times. The chain combines TRBV11-2 with TRBJ2-7; D ambiguous. This CDR3 spans 15 amino acids. Germline CDR1 is SGHAT and CDR2 is FQNNGV. V lost 5 bases to trimming and J lost 4 bases, with 18 bases between them. CDR3 in DNA: TGTGCCAGCAGCCCCGCCCCTAACTCCCAATACGAGCAGTACTTC. Its protein is CASSPAPNSQYEQYF.

The chain is built from TRBV7-2 and TRBJ2-7; the D gene is possibly TRBD1 (6 bases). The germline gives CDR1 SGHTA, CDR2 FQGNSA. The CDR3 length is 15 residues. Trimming removed 1 base from V and 4 bases from J, with 14 bases in between. The CDR3 nucleotides are TGTGCCAGCAGCTTAGTGGTACAGGGACCTTACGAGCAGTACTTC. This codes for CASSLVVQGPYEQYF. Based on the CDR3 plus reference TRBV7-2 and TRBJ2-7, the full variable domain is GAGVSQSPSNKVTEKGKDVELRCDPISGHTALYWYRQSLGQGLEFLIYFQGNSAPDKSGLPSDRFSAERTGGSVSTLTIQRTQQEDSAVYLCASSLVVQGPYEQYFGPGTRLTVT.

The rearrangement links TRBV20-1 to TRBJ2-1; TRBD2 is a possible D gene (5 bases). V lost 0 bases and J 0 bases, leaving 9 bases between the germline ends. This CDR3 is built from 15 residues. The germline gives CDR1 DFQATT, CDR2 SNEGSKA (reference sequence). The CDR3 DNA is TGCAGTGCTAGAGAGGATGGGAGCTCCTACAATGAGCAGTTCTTC. It is translated as CSAREDGSSYNEQFF.

The V gene is TRBV7-2, the J gene TRBJ1-5; tentatively, D is TRBD1 (5 bases). Germline-derived CDR1 and CDR2 are SGHTA and FQGNSA. This CDR3 has 16 residues. V gave up 5 bases and J gave up 3 bases, with 17 bases separating them. CDR3 protein: CASSPSAGRSNQPQHF. In nucleotides, the CDR3 is TGTGCCAGCAGCCCTTCAGCAGGGCGGTCCAATCAGCCCCAGCATTTT.

The V gene is TRBV6-1, the J gene TRBJ2-3; 8 nucleotides agree with TRBD2. Germline V CDR1 and CDR2: MNHNS, SASEGT. The CDR3 extends over 14 amino acids. The J segment lost 3 bases and the V segment lost 5 bases, leaving 4 bases of the junction unmatched. The CDR3 DNA sequence: TGTGCCAGCAGTAAGGGACTAGGGACAGATACGCAGTATTTT. The encoded protein is CASSKGLGTDTQYF.

The chain links TRBV20-1 to TRBJ1-6; D not resolved. Germline CDR1 is DFQATT and CDR2 is SNEGSKA (reference sequence). V was trimmed by 4 bases and J by 0 bases, leaving 4 bases between them. CDR3 length: 13 residues. The CDR3 here is CSANPSYNSPLHF. In DNA, the CDR3 is TGCAGTGCTAATCCCTCCTATAATTCACCCCTCCACTTT.

The gene calls are TRBV20-1 and TRBJ2-1; 7 bases match TRBD2. The germline V gene has CDR1 DFQATT and CDR2 SNEGSKA (reference sequence). This CDR3 has 14 residues. V shed 5 bases, J shed 2 bases, and the junction held 6 bases outside the gene matches. The CDR3: CSAPLTSAYNEQFF. CDR3 in DNA: TGCAGTGCTCCACTAACTAGCGCCTACAATGAGCAGTTCTTC.

V usage is TRBV10-3 and J usage is TRBJ2-7; D unresolved. This CDR3 has 13 residues. Between the trimmed V and J ends, which lost 5 bases and 4 bases, there was a span of 12 bases. The germline V gene encodes CDR1 ENHRY and CDR2 SYGVKD. DNA of the CDR3: TGTGCCATCAGTACCCAGGAAGGTTACGAGCAGTACTTC. It codes for CAISTQEGYEQYF.

The V call is TRBV29-1, the J call TRBJ2-1, with no clear D. This CDR3 is built from 12 residues. The germline V gene encodes CDR1 SQVTM and CDR2 ANQGSEA. Trimming cost V 3 bases and J 6 bases, with 9 bases left between them. The chain's CDR3 is CSVDLLPNEQFF. The CDR3 DNA is TGCAGCGTTGACCTGTTACCCAATGAGCAGTTCTTC.

This clonotype turned up a few times. The chain couples TRBV2 to TRBJ2-7, with a weak D call TRBD1 (5 bases). The germline V gene has CDR1 SNHLY and CDR2 FYNNEI. The CDR3 is 12 amino acids. Trimming shortened V by 7 bases and J by 7 bases, and 14 bases separated the two germline ends. DNA for the CDR3: TGTGCCAGCATCTTGGACACCCAGGAGCAGTACTTC. It is translated as CASILDTQEQYF.

This clonotype has ten or more counts. The chain uses TRBV11-2 and TRBJ2-3, with 7 positions matching TRBD2. The CDR3 is 15 residues long. V shed 5 bases and J 1 base; nucleotides not matched to a gene: 6. Per the germline V gene, CDR1 is SGHAT and CDR2 is FQNNGV. CDR3 in DNA: TGTGCCAGCAGCCCAAGCGGGGTACGCACAGATACGCAGTATTTT. Translated, it gives CASSPSGVRTDTQYF.

The V call is TRBV11-2, the J call TRBJ2-3; 12 bases agree with TRBD2. With 1 base clipped from V and 2 bases from J, the junction kept 4 bases outside the gene matches. CDR3 length: 17 residues. CDR1 is SGHAT, CDR2 FQNNGV, per germline. CDR3 region: CASSLGTSGMITDTQYF. The DNA for the CDR3 is TGTGCCAGCAGCTTAGGGACTAGCGGGATGATCACAGATACGCAGTATTTT.

This clonotype was seen a few times. V gene TRBV6-4 combines with J gene TRBJ2-3; 9 nucleotides align to TRBD1. CDR1 and CDR2 (germline): MRHNA, SNTAGT. V lost 7 bases, J lost 2 bases, and 4 bases stayed unmatched. The CDR3 loop spans 14 amino acids. This CDR3 is CASTGDRATDTQYF. CDR3 DNA sequence: TGTGCCAGCACCGGGGACAGGGCCACAGATACGCAGTATTTT.

This clonotype showed up many times. The chain is built from TRBV25-1 and TRBJ2-1; unclear D gene. Germline CDR1 MGHDK, CDR2 SYGVNS. The CDR3 is made up of 11 amino acids. V lost 0 bases to trimming and J lost 7 bases, with 1 base between them. CDR3: CASSEYNEQFF. The CDR3, as DNA: TGTGCCAGCAGTGAATATAATGAGCAGTTCTTC.

This clonotype was counted between two and nine times. The chain joins TRBV6-5 to TRBJ1-5; D remains ambiguous. Germline CDR1 reads MNHEY; CDR2 reads SVGAGI. This CDR3 is 17 amino acids long. The germline V and J ends were trimmed by 2 bases and 1 base, with 15 bases remaining between them. CDR3 DNA sequence: TGTGCCAGCAGTTACACCATGGCAGTGGGAAGCAATCAGCCCCAGCATTTT. It yields the protein CASSYTMAVGSNQPQHF.

The CDR3 DNA reads TGTGCCAGCAGTGGAGTTGGTTACAATGAGCAGTTCTTC. Translated, it gives CASSGVGYNEQFF. J is TRBJ2-1 and V is TRBV2; D unclear. The CDR3 is 13 amino acids. The germline V and J ends were trimmed by 4 bases and 4 bases, with 8 bases remaining between them. In germline, CDR1 is SNHLY, CDR2 FYNNEI.

V gene TRBV5-1 combines with J gene TRBJ2-7, with TRBD2 matching over 9 bases. The length of the CDR3 is 14 residues. Germline CDR1 and CDR2: SGHRS and YFSETQ. The ends lost 0 bases at V and 6 bases at J; junction bases unmatched: 4. CDR3 bases: TGCGCCAGCAGCTTGGCCCCACTAGCGGGCGAGCAGTACTTC. Its translation: CASSLAPLAGEQYF.

For this clonotype: The junction departs from the called germline gene at one end, perhaps through a read error. The rearrangement uses TRBV7-9 and TRBJ2-3; D is ambiguous. Per the germline V gene, CDR1 is SEHNR and CDR2 is FQNEAQ (reference sequence). This CDR3 comprises 12 residues. CDR3 in amino acids: CASTLQGDTQYF. In DNA form, the CDR3 reads TGTGCCAGCACCTTACAAGGAGATACGCAGTATTTT.

In its sample, this clonotype was seen a few times. The rearrangement links TRBV20-1 to TRBJ2-5; the D is unclear. V lost 4 bases, J lost 5 bases, and 11 bases lay in between. This CDR3 has 12 amino acids. Germline-derived CDR1 and CDR2 are DFQATT and SNEGSKA (reference sequence). For the CDR3, the DNA is TGCAGTGCTAAGGACCCAGCCGAGACCCAGTACTTC. Its translation: CSAKDPAETQYF.

The V gene is TRBV30, the J gene TRBJ2-2, with D perhaps being TRBD1 or TRBD2 (6 bases each). Germline lookup yields CDR1 GTSNPN and CDR2 SVGIG (reference sequence). This CDR3 region has 15 residues. Trimming took off 8 bases at V and 4 bases at J, with 20 bases between the two ends. The chain's CDR3 is CAAKDPGAVTGELFF. The CDR3 nucleotides are TGTGCCGCAAAGGACCCGGGGGCGGTCACCGGGGAGCTGTTTTTT. Full variable domain (missing parts from reference TRBV30 and TRBJ2-2): SQTIHQWPATLVQPVGSPLSLECTVEGTSNPNLYWYRQAAGRGLQLLFYSVGIGQISSEVPQNLSASRPQDRQFILSSKKLLLSDSGFYLCAAKDPGAVTGELFFGEGSRLTVL.

This clonotype showed up just a few times. The chain combines TRBV27 with TRBJ2-1, with D maybe TRBD1 (6 bases). Trimming stripped 1 base from V and 4 bases from J, with 8 bases between. The CDR3 spans 14 residues. The germline V gene has CDR1 MNHEY and CDR2 SMNVEV (reference sequence). The CDR3 sequence is CASSLFQGYNEQFF. For the CDR3, the DNA is TGTGCCAGCAGTTTATTTCAGGGGTACAATGAGCAGTTCTTC.

This clonotype was seen more than once but under ten times. The chain joins TRBV6-1 to TRBJ2-5; 10 positions match TRBD1. This CDR3 is built from 16 residues. With V trimmed by 6 bases and J by 6 bases, 13 bases remained unmatched. Germline values: CDR1 MNHNS, CDR2 SASEGT. CDR3 in amino acids: CASRHAGTGVSKTQYF. In nucleotides, the CDR3 is TGTGCCAGCAGACACGCCGGGACAGGGGTGTCGAAGACCCAGTACTTC.

This clonotype was seen ten or more times. The genes are TRBV12-3 or TRBV12-4 and TRBJ2-2; D might be TRBD1 (5 bases). Trimming stripped 3 bases from V and 5 bases from J, with 13 bases between. This CDR3 contains 15 residues. The chain's CDR3 is CASSFEQVQTGELFF. The DNA of the CDR3 is TGTGCCAGCAGTTTCGAACAGGTTCAAACCGGGGAGCTGTTTTTT.

This clonotype has only a few counts. This rearrangement joins TRBV2 to TRBJ2-1, with a possible D match to TRBD2 (6 bases). CDR3 length: 16 residues. Germline CDR1 SNHLY, CDR2 FYNNEI. Trimming left V 1 base short and J 8 bases short, with 18 bases between. Here the CDR3 reads CASSEGRLKAGYEQFF. The CDR3 DNA reads TGTGCCAGCAGTGAAGGAAGGTTGAAAGCGGGCTATGAGCAGTTCTTC.

Ten or more counts support this clonotype. V gene TRBV27 combines with J gene TRBJ2-1; a weak D match, TRBD2 (6 bases). V dropped 3 bases and J dropped 6 bases, with 15 bases sitting between them. Germline CDR1 MNHEY, CDR2 SMNVEV (reference sequence). This CDR3 has 15 amino acids. CDR3: CASSFRQGLANEQFF. DNA for the CDR3: TGTGCCAGCAGTTTCAGGCAGGGACTGGCCAATGAGCAGTTCTTC.

This chain connects TRBV29-1 to TRBJ2-4; no reliable D call. V shed 2 bases and J shed 4 bases, with 12 bases lying between them. In germline, CDR1 is SQVTM, CDR2 ANQGSEA. The CDR3 runs to 14 residues. For the CDR3, the DNA is TGCAGCGTTGAACTCTTGGACGGAAAAAACATTCAGTACTTC. Protein sequence: CSVELLDGKNIQYF.

This chain connects TRBV7-9 to TRBJ2-7; TRBD1 matches at 7 bases. This CDR3 has 15 residues. V lost 0 bases and J lost 5; bases outside the gene matches: 7. Germline V lookup: CDR1 SEHNR, CDR2 FQNEAQ (reference sequence). CDR3: CASSLALLDRDEQYF. DNA for the CDR3: TGTGCCAGCAGCTTAGCTTTACTTGACAGGGACGAGCAGTACTTC.